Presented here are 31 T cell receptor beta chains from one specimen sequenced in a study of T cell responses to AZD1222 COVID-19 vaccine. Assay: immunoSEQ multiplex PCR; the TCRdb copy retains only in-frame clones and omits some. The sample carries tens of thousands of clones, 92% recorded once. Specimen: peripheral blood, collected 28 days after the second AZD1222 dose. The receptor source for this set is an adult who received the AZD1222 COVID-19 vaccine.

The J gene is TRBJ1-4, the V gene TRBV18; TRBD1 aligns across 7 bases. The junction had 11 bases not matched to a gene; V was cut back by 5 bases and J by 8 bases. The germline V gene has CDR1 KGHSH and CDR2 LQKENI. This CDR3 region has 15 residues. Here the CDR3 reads CASSSLTGRIEKLFF. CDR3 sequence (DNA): TGTGCCAGCTCATCCTTGACAGGGCGGATCGAAAAACTGTTTTTT.

CDR3 protein: CASSLLAGLSTDTQYF. CDR3 sequence (DNA): TGTGCCAGCAGCTTACTAGCGGGATTAAGCACAGATACGCAGTATTTT. The chain links TRBV5-5 to TRBJ2-3, with 10 bases identical to TRBD2. The length of the CDR3 is 16 residues. Germline trimming cut 2 bases from V and 0 bases from J; bases unmatched to any gene: 3. The germline V gene has CDR1 SGHKS and CDR2 YYEKEE (reference sequence).

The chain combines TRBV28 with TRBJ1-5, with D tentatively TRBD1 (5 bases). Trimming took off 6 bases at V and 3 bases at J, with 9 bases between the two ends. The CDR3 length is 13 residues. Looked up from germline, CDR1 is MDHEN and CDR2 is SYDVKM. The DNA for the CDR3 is TGTGCCAGCAGAAGGGGTGCCAATCAGCCCCAGCATTTT. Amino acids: CASRRGANQPQHF.

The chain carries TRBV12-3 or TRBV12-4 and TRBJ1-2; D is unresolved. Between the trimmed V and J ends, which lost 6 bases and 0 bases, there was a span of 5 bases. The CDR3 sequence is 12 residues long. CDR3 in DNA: TGTGCCAGCAGCGAAACTAACTATGGCTACACCTTC. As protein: CASSETNYGYTF.

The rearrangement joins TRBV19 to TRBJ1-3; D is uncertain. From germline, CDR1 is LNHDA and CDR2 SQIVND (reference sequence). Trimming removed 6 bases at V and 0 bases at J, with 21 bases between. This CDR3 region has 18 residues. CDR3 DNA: TGTGCCAGTAGGAAAGGAGTACTTACCTTGCCCTCTGGAAACACCATATATTTT. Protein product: CASRKGVLTLPSGNTIYF.

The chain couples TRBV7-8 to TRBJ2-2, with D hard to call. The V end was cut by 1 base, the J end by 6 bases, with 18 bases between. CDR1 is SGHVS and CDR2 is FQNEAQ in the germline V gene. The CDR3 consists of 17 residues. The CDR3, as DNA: TGTGCCAGCAGCTTAGATCTAGGTCTGAGCTCGTCCGGGGAGCTGTTTTTT. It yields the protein CASSLDLGLSSSGELFF.

CDR3 residues: CASSQEGRNTGELFF. The CDR3 DNA sequence: TGCGCCAGCAGCCAAGAGGGCAGGAACACCGGGGAGCTGTTTTTT. V and J are TRBV4-1 and TRBJ2-2; D call uncertain. Trimming removed 0 bases from V and 1 base from J, with 6 bases in between. There are 15 residues in the CDR3. Germline loops: CDR1 MGHRA, CDR2 YSYEKL.

CDR3 protein: CASRRMGVNTEAFF. Here the CDR3 DNA reads TGTGCCAGCAGACGCATGGGAGTTAACACTGAAGCTTTCTTT. The chain employs TRBV25-1 and TRBJ1-1; D remains ambiguous. The CDR3 spans 14 residues. CDR1 is MGHDK, CDR2 SYGVNS, per germline. V lost 6 bases and J 2 bases, leaving 13 bases between the germline ends.

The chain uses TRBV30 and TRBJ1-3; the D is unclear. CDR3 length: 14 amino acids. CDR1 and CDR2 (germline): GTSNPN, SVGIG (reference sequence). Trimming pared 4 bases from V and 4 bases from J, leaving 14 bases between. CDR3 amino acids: CAWTLERQGNTIYF. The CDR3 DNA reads TGTGCCTGGACCCTCGAGCGTCAAGGAAACACCATATATTTT.

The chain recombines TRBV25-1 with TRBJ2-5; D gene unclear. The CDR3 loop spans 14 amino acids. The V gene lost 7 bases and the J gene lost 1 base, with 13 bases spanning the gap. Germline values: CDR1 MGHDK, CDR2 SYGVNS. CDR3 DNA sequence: TGTGCCAGCAATGGCCAAGCCCCCCAAGAGACCCAGTACTTC. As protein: CASNGQAPQETQYF.

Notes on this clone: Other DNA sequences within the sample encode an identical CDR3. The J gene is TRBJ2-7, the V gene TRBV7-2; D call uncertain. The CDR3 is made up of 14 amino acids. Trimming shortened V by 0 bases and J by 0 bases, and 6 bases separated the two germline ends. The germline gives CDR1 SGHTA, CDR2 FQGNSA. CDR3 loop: CASSLAGSSYEQYF. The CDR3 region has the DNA TGTGCCAGCAGCTTAGCGGGTAGCTCCTACGAGCAGTACTTC. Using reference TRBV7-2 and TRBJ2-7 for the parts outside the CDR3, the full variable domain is GAGVSQSPSNKVTEKGKDVELRCDPISGHTALYWYRQSLGQGLEFLIYFQGNSAPDKSGLPSDRFSAERTGGSVSTLTIQRTQQEDSAVYLCASSLAGSSYEQYFGPGTRLTVT.

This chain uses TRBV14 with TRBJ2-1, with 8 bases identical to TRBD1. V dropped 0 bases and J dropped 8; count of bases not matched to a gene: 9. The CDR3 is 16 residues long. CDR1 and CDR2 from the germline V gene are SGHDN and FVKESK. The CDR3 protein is CASSQDGGRGRDEQFF. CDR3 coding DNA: TGTGCCAGCAGCCAAGACGGGGGCAGGGGGCGCGATGAGCAGTTCTTC.

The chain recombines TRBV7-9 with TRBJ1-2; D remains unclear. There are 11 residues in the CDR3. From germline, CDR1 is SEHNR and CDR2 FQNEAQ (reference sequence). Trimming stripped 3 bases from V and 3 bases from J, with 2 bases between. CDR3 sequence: CASSFDYGYTF. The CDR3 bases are TGTGCCAGCAGCTTTGACTATGGCTACACCTTC.

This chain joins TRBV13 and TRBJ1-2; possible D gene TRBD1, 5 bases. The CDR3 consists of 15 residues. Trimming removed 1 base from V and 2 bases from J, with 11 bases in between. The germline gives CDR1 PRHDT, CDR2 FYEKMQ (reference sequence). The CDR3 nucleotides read TGTGCCAGCAGCTTAGTACCAGGACACAACTATGGCTACACCTTC. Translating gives CASSLVPGHNYGYTF.

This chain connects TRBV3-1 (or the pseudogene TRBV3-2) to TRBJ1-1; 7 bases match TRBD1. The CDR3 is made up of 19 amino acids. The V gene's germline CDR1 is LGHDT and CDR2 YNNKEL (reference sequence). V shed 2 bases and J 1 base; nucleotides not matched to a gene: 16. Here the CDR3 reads CASSQHRLGSGQTNTEAFF. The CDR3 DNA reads TGTGCCAGCAGCCAACATCGCTTGGGCTCGGGACAGACGAACACTGAAGCTTTCTTT.

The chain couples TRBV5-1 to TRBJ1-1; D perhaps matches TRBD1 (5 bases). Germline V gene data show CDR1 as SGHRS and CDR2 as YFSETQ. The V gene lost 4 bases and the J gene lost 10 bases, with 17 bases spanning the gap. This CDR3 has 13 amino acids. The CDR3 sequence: CASSTDRKAIAFF. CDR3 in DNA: TGCGCCAGCAGCACTGACAGAAAGGCTATAGCTTTCTTT.

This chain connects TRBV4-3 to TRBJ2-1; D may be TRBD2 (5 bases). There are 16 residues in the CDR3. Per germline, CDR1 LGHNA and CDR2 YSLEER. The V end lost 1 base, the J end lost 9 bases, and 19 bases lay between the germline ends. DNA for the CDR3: TGCGCCAGCAGCCAAGTCGGCGGAGGTCTATTCGGTGAGCAGTTCTTC. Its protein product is CASSQVGGGLFGEQFF.

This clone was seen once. CDR3 nucleotides: TGTGCCTGGAGTGTATGGGTGTCGGGGATGGACACTGAAGCTTTCTTT. As protein: CAWSVWVSGMDTEAFF. J is TRBJ1-1 and V is TRBV30; D call uncertain. CDR3 length: 16 amino acids. Germline loops: CDR1 GTSNPN, CDR2 SVGIG (reference sequence). The V and J ends lost 0 bases and 3 bases respectively, with 17 bases between them.

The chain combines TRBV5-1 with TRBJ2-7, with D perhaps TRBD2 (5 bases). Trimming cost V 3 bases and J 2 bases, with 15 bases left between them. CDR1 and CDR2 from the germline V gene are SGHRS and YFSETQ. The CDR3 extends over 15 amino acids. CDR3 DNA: TGCGCCAGCAGCTCTATAAACAGCGGAGCCTACGAGCAGTACTTC. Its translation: CASSSINSGAYEQYF.

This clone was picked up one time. CDR3 DNA sequence: TGCGCCAGCAGCCCCTCCTTTCCTCAGGGCTACACCTTC. Translating it yields CASSPSFPQGYTF. The chain combines TRBV5-1 with TRBJ1-2; no clear D. The CDR3 is made up of 13 amino acids. Trimming removed 4 bases from V and 8 bases from J, with 15 bases in between. The V gene's germline CDR1 is SGHRS and CDR2 YFSETQ.

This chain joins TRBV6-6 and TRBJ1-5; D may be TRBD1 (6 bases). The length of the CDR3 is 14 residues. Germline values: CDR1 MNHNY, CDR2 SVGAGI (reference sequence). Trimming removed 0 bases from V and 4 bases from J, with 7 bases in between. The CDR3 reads CASSYSQGNQPQHF. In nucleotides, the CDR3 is TGTGCCAGCAGTTACTCGCAGGGGAATCAGCCCCAGCATTTT.

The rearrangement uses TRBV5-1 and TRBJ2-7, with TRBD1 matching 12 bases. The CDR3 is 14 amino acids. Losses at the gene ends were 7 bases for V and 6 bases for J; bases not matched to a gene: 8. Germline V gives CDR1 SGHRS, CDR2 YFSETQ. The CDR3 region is CASWPGQGALEQYF. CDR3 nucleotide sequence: TGCGCCAGCTGGCCGGGACAGGGGGCCCTCGAGCAGTACTTC.

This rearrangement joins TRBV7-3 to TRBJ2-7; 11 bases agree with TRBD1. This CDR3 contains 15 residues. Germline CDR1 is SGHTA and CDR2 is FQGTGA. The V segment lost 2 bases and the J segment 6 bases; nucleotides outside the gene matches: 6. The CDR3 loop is CASSLDGTGGREQYF. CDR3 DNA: TGTGCCAGCAGCTTAGATGGGACAGGGGGTCGCGAGCAGTACTTC.

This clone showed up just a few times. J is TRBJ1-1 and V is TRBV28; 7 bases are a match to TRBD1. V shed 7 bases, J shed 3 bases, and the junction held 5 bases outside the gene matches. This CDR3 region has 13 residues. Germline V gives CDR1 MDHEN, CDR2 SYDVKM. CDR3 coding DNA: TGTGCCAGCAAGGGGGCGCTGGACACTGAAGCTTTCTTT. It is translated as CASKGALDTEAFF.

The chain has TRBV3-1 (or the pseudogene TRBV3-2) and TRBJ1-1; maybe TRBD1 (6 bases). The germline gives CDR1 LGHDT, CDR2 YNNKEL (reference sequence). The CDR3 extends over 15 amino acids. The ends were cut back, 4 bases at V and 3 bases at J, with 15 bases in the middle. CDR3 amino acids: CASSLRRAGDTEAFF. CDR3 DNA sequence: TGTGCCAGCAGCCTCCGAAGGGCAGGGGACACTGAAGCTTTCTTT.

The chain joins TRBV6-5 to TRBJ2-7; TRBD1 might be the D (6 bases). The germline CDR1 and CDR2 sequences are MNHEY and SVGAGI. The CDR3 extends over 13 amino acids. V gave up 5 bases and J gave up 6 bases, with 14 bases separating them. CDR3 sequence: CASSQTQGIEQYF. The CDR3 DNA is TGTGCCAGCAGTCAGACACAGGGAATCGAGCAGTACTTC.

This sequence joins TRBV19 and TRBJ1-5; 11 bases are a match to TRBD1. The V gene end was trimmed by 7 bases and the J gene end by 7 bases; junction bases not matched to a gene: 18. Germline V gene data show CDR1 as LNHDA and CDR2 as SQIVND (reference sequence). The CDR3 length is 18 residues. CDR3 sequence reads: CASTLLVRDRGFPQPQHF. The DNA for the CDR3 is TGTGCCAGTACCCTACTCGTCCGGGACAGGGGGTTCCCCCAGCCCCAGCATTTT.

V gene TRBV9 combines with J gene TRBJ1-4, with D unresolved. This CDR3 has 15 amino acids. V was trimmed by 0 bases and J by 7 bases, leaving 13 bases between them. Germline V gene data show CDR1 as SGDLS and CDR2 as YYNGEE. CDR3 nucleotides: TGTGCCAGCAGCGTAGCTACCTACCCAGGTGAAAAACTGTTTTTT. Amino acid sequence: CASSVATYPGEKLFF.

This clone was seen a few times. This CDR3 is CATRGGTEAFF. The CDR3 coding sequence is TGTGCCACCCGGGGAGGCACTGAAGCTTTCTTT. V gene TRBV6-5 combines with J gene TRBJ1-1; no clear D gene. Germline-derived CDR1 and CDR2 are MNHEY and SVGAGI. V lost 10 bases and J lost 4, with 10 bases in between. The CDR3 covers 11 residues.

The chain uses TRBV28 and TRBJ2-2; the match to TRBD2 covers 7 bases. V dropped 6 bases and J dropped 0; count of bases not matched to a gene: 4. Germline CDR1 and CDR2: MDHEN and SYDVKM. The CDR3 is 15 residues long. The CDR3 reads CASRTLAANTGELFF. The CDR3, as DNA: TGTGCCAGCAGAACCCTAGCGGCGAACACCGGGGAGCTGTTTTTT.

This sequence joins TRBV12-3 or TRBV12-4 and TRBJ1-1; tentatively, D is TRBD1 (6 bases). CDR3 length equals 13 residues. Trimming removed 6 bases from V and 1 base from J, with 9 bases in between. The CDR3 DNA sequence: TGTGCCAGCAGGACAGGTTGGAACACTGAAGCTTTCTTT. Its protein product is CASRTGWNTEAFF.